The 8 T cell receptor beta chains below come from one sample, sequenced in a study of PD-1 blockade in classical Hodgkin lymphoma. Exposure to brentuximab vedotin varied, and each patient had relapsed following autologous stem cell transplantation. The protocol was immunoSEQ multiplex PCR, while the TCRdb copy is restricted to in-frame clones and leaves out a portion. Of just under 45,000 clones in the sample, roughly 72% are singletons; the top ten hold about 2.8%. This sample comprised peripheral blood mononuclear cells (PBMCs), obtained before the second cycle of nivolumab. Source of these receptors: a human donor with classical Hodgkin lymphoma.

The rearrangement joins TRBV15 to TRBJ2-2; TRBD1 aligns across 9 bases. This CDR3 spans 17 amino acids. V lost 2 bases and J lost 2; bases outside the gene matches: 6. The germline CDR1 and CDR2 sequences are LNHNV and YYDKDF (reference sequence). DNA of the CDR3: TGTGCCACCAGCAGAAAAGGGGACAGGGCTAACACCGGGGAGCTGTTTTTT. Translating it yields CATSRKGDRANTGELFF.

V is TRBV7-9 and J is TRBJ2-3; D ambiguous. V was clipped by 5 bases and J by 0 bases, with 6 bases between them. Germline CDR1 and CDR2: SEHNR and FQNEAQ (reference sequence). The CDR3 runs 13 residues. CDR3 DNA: TGTGCCAGCAGCAATCCTAGCACAGATACGCAGTATTTT. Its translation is CASSNPSTDTQYF. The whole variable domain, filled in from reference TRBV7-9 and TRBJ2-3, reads DTGVSQNPRHKITKRGQNVTFRCDPISEHNRLYWYRQTLGQGPEFLTYFQNEAQLEKSRLLSDRFSAERPKGSFSTLEIQRTEQGDSAMYLCASSNPSTDTQYFGPGTRLTVL.

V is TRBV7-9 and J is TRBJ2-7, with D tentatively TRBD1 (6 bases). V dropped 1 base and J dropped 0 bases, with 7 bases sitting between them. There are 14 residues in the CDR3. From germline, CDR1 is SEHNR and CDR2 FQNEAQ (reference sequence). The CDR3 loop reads CASSLEDSSYEQYF. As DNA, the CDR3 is TGTGCCAGCAGCTTAGAGGACAGCTCCTACGAGCAGTACTTC.

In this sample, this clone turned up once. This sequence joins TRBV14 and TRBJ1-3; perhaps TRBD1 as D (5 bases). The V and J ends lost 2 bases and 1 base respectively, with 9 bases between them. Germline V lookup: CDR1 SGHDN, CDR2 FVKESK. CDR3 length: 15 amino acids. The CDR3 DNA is TGTGCCAGCAGCCAAATTTCAGGGTCTGGAAACACCATATATTTT. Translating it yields CASSQISGSGNTIYF.

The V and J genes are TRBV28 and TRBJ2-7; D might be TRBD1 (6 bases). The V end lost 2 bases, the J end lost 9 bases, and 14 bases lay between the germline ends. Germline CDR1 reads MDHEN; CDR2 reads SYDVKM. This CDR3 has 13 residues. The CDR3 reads CASSLQGTGRQYF. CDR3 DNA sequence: TGTGCCAGCAGTTTACAGGGAACAGGGAGGCAGTACTTC.

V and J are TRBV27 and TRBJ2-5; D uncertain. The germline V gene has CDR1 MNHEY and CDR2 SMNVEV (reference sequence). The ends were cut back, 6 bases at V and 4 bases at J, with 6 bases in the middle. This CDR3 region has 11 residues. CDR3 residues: CASSFRETQYF. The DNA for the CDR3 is TGTGCCAGCAGCTTTAGAGAGACCCAGTACTTC.

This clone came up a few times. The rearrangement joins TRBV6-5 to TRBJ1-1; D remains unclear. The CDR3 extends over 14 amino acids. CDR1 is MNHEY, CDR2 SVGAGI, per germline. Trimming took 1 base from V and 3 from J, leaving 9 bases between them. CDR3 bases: TGTGCCAGCAGTTACTACGGCACAGACACTGAAGCTTTCTTT. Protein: CASSYYGTDTEAFF.

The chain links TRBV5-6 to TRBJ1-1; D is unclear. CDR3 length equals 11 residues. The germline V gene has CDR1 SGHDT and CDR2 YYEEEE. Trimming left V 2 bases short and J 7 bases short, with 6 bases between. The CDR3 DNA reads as TGTGCCAGCAGCTTAGGAAATGAAGCTTTCTTT. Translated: CASSLGNEAFF.